This T cell receptor (beta chain) was identified in a study of blood T cell repertoires in COVID-19. The V gene's germline CDR1 is GTSNPN and CDR2 SVGIG (reference sequence). The CDR3 totals 15 residues. Trimming pared 0 bases from V and 7 bases from J, leaving 17 bases between. Here immunoSEQ multiplex PCR was the method, and the copy in TCRdb shows in-frame clones only, minus some. The data contain about 100,000 clones, just under 80% of them singletons. This TCR came from a man in his 70s with active or convalescent COVID-19. The chain recombines TRBV30 with TRBJ2-3; D is possibly TRBD2 (6 bases). Sequencing input: peripheral blood. The CDR3 is CAWSVGDSVRNTQYF. DNA of the CDR3: TGTGCCTGGAGTGTAGGGGACTCTGTTAGGAATACGCAGTATTTT.